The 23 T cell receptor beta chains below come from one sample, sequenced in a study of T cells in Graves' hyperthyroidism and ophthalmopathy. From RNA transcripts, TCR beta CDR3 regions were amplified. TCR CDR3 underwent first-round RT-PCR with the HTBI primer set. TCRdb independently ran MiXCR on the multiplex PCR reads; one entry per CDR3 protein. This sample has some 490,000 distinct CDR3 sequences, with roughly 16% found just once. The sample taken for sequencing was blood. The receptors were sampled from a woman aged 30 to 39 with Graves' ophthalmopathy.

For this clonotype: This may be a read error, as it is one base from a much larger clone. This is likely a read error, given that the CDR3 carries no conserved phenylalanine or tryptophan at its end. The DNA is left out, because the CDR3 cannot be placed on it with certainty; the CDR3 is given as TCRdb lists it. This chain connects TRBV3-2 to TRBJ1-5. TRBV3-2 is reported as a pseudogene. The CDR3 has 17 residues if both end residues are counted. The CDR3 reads CASSQDHWGMGNQPQHS.

The CDR3 reads CASSSWTSGRASTDTQYF. The CDR3, as DNA: TGTGCCAGCAGCTCTTGGACTAGCGGGAGGGCTAGCACAGATACGCAGTATTTT. The V and J genes are TRBV7-2 and TRBJ2-3, with 15 positions matching TRBD2. This CDR3 region has 18 residues. Germline CDR1 SGHTA, CDR2 FQGNSA. Unmatched junction bases numbered 5, after V lost 4 bases and J lost 0 bases.

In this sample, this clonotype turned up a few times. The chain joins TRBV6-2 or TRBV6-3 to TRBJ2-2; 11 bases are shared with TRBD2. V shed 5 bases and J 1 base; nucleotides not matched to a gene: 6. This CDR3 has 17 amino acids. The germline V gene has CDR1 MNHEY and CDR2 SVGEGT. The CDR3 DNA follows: TGTGCCAGCAGTGCTAAGGGACTAGCGGAGAACACCGGGGAGCTGTTTTTT. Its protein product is CASSAKGLAENTGELFF.

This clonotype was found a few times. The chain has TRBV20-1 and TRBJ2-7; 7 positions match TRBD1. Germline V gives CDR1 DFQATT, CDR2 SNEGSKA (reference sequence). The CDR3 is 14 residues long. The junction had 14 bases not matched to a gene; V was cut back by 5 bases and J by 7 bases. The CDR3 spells CSAFRDSITLEQYF. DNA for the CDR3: TGCAGTGCTTTCCGGGACAGCATAACCTTAGAGCAGTACTTC.

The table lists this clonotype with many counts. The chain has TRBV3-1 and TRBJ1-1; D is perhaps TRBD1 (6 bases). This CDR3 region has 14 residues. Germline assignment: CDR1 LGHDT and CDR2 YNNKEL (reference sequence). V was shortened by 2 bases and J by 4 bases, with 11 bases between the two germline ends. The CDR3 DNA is TGTGCCAGCAGCCAACCGCACAGGGCCACTGAAGCTTTCTTT. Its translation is CASSQPHRATEAFF.

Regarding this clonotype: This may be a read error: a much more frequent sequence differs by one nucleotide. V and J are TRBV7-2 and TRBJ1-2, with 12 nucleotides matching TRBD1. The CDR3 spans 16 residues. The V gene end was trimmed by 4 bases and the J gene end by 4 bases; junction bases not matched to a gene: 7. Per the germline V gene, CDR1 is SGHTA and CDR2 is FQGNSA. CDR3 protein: CASSSAGGQGAYGYTF. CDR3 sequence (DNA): TGTGCCAGCAGCTCAGCGGGGGGACAGGGGGCCTATGGCTACACCTTC.

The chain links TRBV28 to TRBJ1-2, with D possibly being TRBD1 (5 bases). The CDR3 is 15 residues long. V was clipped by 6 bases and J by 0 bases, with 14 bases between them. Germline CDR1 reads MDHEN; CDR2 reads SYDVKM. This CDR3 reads CASSYHRSANYGYTF. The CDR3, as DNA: TGTGCCAGCAGCTACCACAGGTCAGCTAACTATGGCTACACCTTC.

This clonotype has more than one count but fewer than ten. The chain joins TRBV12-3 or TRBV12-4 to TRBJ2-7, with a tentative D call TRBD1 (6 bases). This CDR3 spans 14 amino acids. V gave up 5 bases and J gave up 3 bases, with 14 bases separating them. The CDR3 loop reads CASSIRDNHYEQYF. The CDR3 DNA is TGTGCCAGCAGTATCCGGGACAACCACTACGAGCAGTACTTC.

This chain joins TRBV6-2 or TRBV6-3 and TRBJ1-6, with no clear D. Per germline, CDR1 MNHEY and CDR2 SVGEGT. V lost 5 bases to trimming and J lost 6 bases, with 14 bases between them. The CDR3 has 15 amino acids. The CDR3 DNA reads TGTGCCAGCAGTGTGACTTCCATGGCTAATTCACCCCTCCACTTT. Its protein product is CASSVTSMANSPLHF.

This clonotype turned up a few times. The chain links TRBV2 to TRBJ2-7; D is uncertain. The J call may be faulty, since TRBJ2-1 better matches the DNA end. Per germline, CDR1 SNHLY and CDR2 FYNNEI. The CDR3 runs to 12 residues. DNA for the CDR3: TGTGCCAGCAAGGCCACCACCTACGAGCAGTTCTTC. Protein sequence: CASKATTYEQFF.

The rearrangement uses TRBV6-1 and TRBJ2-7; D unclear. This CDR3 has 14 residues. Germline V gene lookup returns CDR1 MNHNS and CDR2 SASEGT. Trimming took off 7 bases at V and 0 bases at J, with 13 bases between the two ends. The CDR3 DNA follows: TGTGCCAGCACCAGGACGTATGGCTCCTACGAGCAGTACTTC. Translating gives CASTRTYGSYEQYF.

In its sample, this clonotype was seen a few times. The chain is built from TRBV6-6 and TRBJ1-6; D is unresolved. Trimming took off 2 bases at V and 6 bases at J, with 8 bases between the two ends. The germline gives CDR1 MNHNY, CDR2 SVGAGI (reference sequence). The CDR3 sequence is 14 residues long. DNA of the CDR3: TGTGCCAGCAGTTACAAGACCCCTAATTCACCCCTCCACTTT. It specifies CASSYKTPNSPLHF.

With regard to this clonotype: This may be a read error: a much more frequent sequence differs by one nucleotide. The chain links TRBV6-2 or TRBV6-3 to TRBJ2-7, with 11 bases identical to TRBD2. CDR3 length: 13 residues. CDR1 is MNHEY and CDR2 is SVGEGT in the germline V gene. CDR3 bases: TGTCCCAGCAAACTAGCGGGAGTCTACGAGCAGTACTTC. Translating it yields CPSKLAGVYEQYF.

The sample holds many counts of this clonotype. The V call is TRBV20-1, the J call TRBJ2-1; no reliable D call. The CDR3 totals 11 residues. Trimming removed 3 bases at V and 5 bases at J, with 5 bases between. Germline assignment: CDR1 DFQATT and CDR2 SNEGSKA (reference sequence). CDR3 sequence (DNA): TGCAGTGCTAGGAATAACAATGAGCAGTTCTTC. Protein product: CSARNNNEQFF.

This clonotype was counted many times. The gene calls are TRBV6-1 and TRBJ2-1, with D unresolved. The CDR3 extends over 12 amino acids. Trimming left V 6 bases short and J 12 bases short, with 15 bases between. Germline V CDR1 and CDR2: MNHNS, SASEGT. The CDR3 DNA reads TGTGCCAGCAGCCTAGTTCGGGTAGGGCAGTTCTTC. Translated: CASSLVRVGQFF.

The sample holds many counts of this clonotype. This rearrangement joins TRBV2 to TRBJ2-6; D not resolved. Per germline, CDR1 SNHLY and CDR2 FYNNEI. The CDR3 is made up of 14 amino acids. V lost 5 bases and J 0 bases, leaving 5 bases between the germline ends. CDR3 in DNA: TGTGCCAGCAGTCCAAACTCTGGGGCCAACGTCCTGACTTTC. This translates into CASSPNSGANVLTF.

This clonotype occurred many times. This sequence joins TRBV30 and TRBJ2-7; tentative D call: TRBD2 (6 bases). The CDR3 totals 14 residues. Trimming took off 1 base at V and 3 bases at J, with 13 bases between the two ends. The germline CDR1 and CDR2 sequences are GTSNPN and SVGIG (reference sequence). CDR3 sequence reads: CAWSEDYGNYEQYF. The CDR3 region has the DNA TGTGCCTGGAGTGAGGACTACGGGAACTACGAGCAGTACTTC.

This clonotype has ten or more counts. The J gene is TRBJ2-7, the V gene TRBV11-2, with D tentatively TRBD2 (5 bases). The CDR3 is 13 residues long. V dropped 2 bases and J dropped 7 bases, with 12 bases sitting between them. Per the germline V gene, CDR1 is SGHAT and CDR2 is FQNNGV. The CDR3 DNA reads TGTGCCAGCAGCTTAATCACCGAGGGAGAGCAGTACTTC. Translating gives CASSLITEGEQYF.

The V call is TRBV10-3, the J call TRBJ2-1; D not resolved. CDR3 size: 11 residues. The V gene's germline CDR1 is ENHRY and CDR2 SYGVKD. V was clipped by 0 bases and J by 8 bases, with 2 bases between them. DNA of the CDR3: TGTGCCATCAGTGAGTCGGATGAGCAGTTCTTC. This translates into CAISESDEQFF.

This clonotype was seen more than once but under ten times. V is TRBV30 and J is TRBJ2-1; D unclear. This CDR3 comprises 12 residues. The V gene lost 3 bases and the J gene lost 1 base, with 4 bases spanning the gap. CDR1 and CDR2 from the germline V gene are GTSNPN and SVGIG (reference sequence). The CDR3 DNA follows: TGTGCCTGGAGGAGATCCTACAATGAGCAGTTCTTC. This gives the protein CAWRRSYNEQFF.

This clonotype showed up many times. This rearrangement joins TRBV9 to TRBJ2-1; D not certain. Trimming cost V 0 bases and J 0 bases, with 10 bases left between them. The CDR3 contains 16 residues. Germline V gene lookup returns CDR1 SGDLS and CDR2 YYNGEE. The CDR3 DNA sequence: TGTGCCAGCAGCGTAGAAAGAGATAGCTCCTACAATGAGCAGTTCTTC. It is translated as CASSVERDSSYNEQFF.

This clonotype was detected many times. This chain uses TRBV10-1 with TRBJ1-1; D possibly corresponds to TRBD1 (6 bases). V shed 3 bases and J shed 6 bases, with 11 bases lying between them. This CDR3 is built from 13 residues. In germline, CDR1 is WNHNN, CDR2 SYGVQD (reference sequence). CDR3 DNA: TGCGCCAGCAGTGATCAGGGGATCTCTGAAGCTTTCTTT. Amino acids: CASSDQGISEAFF.

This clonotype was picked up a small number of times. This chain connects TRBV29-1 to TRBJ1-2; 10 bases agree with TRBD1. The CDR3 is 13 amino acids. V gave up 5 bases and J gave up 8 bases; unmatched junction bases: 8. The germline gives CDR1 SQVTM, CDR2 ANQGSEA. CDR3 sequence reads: CSVSRQGAEGYTF. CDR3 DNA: TGCAGCGTTTCCCGACAGGGGGCGGAAGGCTACACCTTC.